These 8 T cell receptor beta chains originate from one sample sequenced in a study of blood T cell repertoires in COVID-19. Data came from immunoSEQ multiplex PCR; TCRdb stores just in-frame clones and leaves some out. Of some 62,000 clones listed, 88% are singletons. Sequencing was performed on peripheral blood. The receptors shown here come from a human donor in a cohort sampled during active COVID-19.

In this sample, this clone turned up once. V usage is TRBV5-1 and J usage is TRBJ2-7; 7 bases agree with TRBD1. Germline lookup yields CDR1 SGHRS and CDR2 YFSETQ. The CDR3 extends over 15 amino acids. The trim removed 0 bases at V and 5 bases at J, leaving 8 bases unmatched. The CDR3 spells CASSLVLGQSDEQYF. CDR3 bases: TGCGCCAGCAGCTTGGTCTTGGGACAGAGCGACGAGCAGTACTTC. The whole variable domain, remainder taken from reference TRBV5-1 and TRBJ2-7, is KAGVTQTPRYLIKTRGQQVTLSCSPISGHRSVSWYQQTPGQGLQFLFEYFSETQRNKGNFPGRFSGRQFSNSRSEMNVSTLELGDSALYLCASSLVLGQSDEQYFGPGTRLTVT.

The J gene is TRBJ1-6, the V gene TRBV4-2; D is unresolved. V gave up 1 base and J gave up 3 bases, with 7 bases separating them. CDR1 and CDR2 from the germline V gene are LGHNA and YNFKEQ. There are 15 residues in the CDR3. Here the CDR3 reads CASSQVGNYNSPLHF. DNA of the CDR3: TGTGCCAGCAGCCAAGTGGGCAACTATAATTCACCCCTCCACTTT.

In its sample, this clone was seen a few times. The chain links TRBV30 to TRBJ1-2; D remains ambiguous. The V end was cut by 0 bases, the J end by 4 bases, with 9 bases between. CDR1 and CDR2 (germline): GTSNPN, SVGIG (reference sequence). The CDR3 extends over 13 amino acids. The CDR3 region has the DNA TGTGCCTGGAGTGTGGAGGGTTTCTATGGCTACACCTTC. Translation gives CAWSVEGFYGYTF.

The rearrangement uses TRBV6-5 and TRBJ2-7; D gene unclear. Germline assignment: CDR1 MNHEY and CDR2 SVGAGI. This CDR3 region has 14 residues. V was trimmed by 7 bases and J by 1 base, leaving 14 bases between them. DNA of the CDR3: TGTGCCAGCATCGAGCGTGGGTTATCCTACGAGCAGTACTTC. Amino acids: CASIERGLSYEQYF.

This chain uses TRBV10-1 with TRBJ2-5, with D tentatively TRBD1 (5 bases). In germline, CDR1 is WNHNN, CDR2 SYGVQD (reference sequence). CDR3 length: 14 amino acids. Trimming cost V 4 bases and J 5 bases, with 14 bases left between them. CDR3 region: CASSAPPGKETQYF. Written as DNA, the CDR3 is TGCGCCAGCAGTGCCCCCCCAGGGAAGGAGACCCAGTACTTC.

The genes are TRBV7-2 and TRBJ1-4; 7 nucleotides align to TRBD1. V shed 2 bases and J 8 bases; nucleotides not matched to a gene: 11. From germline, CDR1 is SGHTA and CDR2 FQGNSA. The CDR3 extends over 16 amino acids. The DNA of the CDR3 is TGTGCCAGCAGCTTAATGAGCCCAGGGGGTAACGAAAAACTGTTTTTT. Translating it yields CASSLMSPGGNEKLFF.

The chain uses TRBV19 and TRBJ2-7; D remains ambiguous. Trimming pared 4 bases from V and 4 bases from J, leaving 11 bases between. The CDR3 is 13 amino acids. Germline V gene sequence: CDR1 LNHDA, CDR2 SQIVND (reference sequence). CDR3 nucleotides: TGTGCCAGTAGTACAGGAATTGCATACGAGCAGTACTTC. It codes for CASSTGIAYEQYF.

In DNA, the CDR3 is TGTGCCAGCAGCTTAGCGGGGAATGAGCAGTTCTTC. Translation gives CASSLAGNEQFF. J is TRBJ2-1 and V is TRBV11-2, with D possibly TRBD2 on 5 matching bases. The CDR3 runs to 12 residues. Germline CDR1 reads SGHAT; CDR2 reads FQNNGV. V was clipped by 1 base and J by 7 bases, with 5 bases between them. Combining the CDR3 with reference TRBV11-2 and TRBJ2-1 gives the whole variable domain EAGVAQSPRYKIIEKRQSVAFWCNPISGHATLYWYQQILGQGPKLLIQFQNNGVVDDSQLPKDRFSAERLKGVDSTLKIQPAKLEDSAVYLCASSLAGNEQFFGPGTRLTVL.